The sequence of this TCR beta chain was determined in a study of blood T cell repertoires in COVID-19. Study as a whole: Sites in the United States, Italy and Spain provided acute and convalescent COVID-19 samples.

Per the authors' pipeline: Amplification with reference gene primers provided the estimates of nucleated cell counts. Some clones are missing from TCRdb's copy, which holds only in-frame ones; the method was immunoSEQ multiplex PCR. The V and J calls and clone size were taken over from that table, and D and trimming were inferred from the DNA. This table has a few hundred thousand clones, about 86% appearing once. The CDR3 is 14 amino acids. CDR1 and CDR2 from the germline V gene are MGHDK and SYGVNS. Trimming stripped 5 bases from V and 0 bases from J, with 8 bases between. This sequence was found in a man older than 75 with acute or convalescent COVID-19. Sequenced sample: peripheral blood. The genes are TRBV25-1 and TRBJ1-3; possibly TRBD1 for D (6 bases). The CDR3 sequence is CASSRQASGNTIYF. DNA of the CDR3: TGTGCCAGCAGTCGACAGGCCTCTGGAAACACCATATATTTT.